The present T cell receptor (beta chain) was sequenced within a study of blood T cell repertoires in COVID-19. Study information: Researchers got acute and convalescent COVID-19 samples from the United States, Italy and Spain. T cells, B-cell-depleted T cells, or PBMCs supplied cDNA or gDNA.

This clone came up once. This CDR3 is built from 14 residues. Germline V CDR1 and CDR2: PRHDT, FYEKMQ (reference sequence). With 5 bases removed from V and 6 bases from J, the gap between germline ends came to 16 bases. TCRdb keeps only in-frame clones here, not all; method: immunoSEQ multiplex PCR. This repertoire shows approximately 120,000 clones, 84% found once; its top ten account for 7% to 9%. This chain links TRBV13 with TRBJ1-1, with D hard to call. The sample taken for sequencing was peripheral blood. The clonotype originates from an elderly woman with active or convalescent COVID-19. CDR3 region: CASSPTPAQPEAFF. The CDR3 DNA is TGTGCCAGCAGCCCGACACCTGCCCAACCTGAAGCTTTCTTT.